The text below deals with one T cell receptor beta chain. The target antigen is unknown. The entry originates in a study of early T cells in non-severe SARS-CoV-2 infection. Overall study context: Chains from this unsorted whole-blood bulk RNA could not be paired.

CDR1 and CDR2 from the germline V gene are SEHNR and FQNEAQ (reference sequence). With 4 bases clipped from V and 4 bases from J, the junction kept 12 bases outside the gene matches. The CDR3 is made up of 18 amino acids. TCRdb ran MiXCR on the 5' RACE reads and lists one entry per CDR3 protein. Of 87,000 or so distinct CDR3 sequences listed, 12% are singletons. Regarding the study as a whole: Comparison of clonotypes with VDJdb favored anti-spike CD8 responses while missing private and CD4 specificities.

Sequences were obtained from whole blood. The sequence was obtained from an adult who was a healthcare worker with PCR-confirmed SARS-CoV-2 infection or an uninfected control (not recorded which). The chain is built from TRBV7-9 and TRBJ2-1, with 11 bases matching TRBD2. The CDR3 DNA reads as TGTGCCAGCAGCTCGACGACTAGCGGGAAGTTCTCGTACAATGAGCAGTTCTTC. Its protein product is CASSSTTSGKFSYNEQFF.